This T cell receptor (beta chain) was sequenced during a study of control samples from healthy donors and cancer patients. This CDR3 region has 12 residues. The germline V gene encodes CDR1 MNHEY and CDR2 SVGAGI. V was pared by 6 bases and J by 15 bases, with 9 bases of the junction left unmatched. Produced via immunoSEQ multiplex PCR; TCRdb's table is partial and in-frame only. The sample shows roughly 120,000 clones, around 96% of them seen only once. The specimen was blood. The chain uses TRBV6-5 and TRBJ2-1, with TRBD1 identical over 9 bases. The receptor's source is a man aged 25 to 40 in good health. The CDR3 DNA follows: TGTGCCAGCAGCTCACAGGACAGGGGTTCGTTCTTC. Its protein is CASSSQDRGSFF.